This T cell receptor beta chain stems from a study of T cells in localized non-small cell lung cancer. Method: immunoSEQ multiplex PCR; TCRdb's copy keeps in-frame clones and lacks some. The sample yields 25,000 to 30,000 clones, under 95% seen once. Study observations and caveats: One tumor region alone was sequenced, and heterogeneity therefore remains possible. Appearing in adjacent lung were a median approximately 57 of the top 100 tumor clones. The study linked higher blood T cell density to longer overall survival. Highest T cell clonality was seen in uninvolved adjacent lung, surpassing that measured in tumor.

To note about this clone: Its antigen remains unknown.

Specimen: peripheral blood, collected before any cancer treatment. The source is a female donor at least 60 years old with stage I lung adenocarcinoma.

CDR3: CASNSEGIYGYTF. CDR3 coding DNA: TGTGCCAGCAACTCTGAGGGTATCTATGGCTACACCTTC. This rearrangement joins TRBV28 to TRBJ1-2; D gene uncertain. The CDR3 covers 13 residues. The germline V gene has CDR1 MDHEN and CDR2 SYDVKM. V was cut by 7 bases and J by 4 bases, with 13 bases left in between.